A selection of T cell receptor beta chains follows, all from one sample in a study of blood T cell repertoires in COVID-19. Sequencing used immunoSEQ multiplex PCR; TCRdb keeps in-frame clones, though not all of them. The table includes hundreds of thousands of clones, just under 85% detected once. The sample was peripheral blood. These receptors were collected from a man older than 75 with acute or convalescent COVID-19. Each CDR3 is given with its conserved first and last residue. D genes are given only for firm matches. Rows may omit the clone size; those that give it use once, few, many or a size class.

V,size,J,D,DNA,CDR3
TRBV5-1,-,TRBJ1-4,-,TGCGCCAGCAGCTTCGGGAGGGTAGATGAAAAACTGTTTTTT,CASSFGRVDEKLFF
TRBV4-1,-,TRBJ1-3,TRBD1,TGCGCCAGCAGCCAAGATCGACAGGGGGCCGGTGGAAACACCATATATTTT,CASSQDRQGAGGNTIYF
TRBV20-1,-,TRBJ2-7,-,TGCAGTGCTCATACAGGGAATGAGCAGTACTTC,CSAHTGNEQYF
TRBV4-1,few,TRBJ1-6,TRBD1,TGCGCCAGCAGCCAAGCCAGACAGGGGTTATATAATTCACCCCTCCACTTT,CASSQARQGLYNSPLHF
TRBV5-4,-,TRBJ1-6,TRBD1,TGTGCCAGCAGCGCCTGGGACAGGTCCTCACCCCTCCACTTT,CASSAWDRSSPLHF
TRBV18,-,TRBJ2-1,TRBD2,TGTGCCAGCTCACCGCCGGGACTAGCGGGAGGACTTACAATTTTTGAGCAGTTCTTC,CASSPPGLAGGLTIFEQFF
TRBV6-5,-,TRBJ1-2,-,TGTGCCAGCAGTTACTCTGTGAGCGGCTGGTTCTATGGCTACACCTTC,CASSYSVSGWFYGYTF
TRBV6-7,-,TRBJ1-5,-,TGTGCCAGCAGTTACCCTAAAACAGGGTTGAGCAATCAGCCCCAGCATTTT,CASSYPKTGLSNQPQHF
TRBV11-2,-,TRBJ2-1,TRBD2,TGTGCCAGCAGCCATACTAGCGGGAGGTACAATGAGCAGTTCTTC,CASSHTSGRYNEQFF
TRBV6-1,-,TRBJ1-5,-,TGTGCCAGCAGTGAAGCGCTTCCCTACGTAGGTTCGACAGACACCAATCAGCCCCAGCATTTT,CASSEALPYVGSTDTNQPQHF
TRBV30,-,TRBJ2-1,TRBD1,TGTGCCTGGAGTGTAGGGGGCCCGGCGGAGCAGTTCTTC,CAWSVGGPAEQFF
TRBV5-3,-,TRBJ2-2,TRBD1,TGTGCCAGAAGAGAGAAGGGACAGGTCAACTCCGGGGAGCTGTTTTTT,CARREKGQVNSGELFF
TRBV6-5,once,TRBJ2-1,TRBD2,TGTGCCCGTGTAGCGGGAAAGGAGTTCTTC,CARVAGKEFF
TRBV6-5,-,TRBJ1-5,-,TGTGCCAGCAAAGGAGGCGGGGCTAATCAGCCCCAGCATTTT,CASKGGGANQPQHF
TRBV28,-,TRBJ2-7,-,TGTGCCAGCACCCTAGGAACTTTCCAGGAGGGGCAGTACTTC,CASTLGTFQEGQYF
TRBV18,once,TRBJ2-7,-,TGTGCCAGCTCACCAAACGTCAGGACTTTCTACGAGCAGTACTTC,CASSPNVRTFYEQYF
TRBV11-2,-,TRBJ2-5,-,TGTGCCAGCAGCTTAGCACCCAGTCAAGAGACCCAGTACTTC,CASSLAPSQETQYF
TRBV5-4,once,TRBJ2-2,-,TGTGCCAGCAGCCCTAGGCAGGGCAGGGCGAACACCGGGGAGCTGTTTTTT,CASSPRQGRANTGELFF
TRBV19,-,TRBJ1-1,TRBD1,TGTGCCAGTAGGGACAGGGGAACCTTTAAAGCTTTCTTT,CASRDRGTFKAFF
TRBV6-6,-,TRBJ1-1,TRBD1,TGTGCCAGCAGTTACGCTTGGGGACAGGGTGGCTTAGCTTTCTTT,CASSYAWGQGGLAFF
TRBV5-1,-,TRBJ2-3,-,TGCGCCAGCAGCTGGAGGGACAGTAGCACAGATACGCAGTATTTT,CASSWRDSSTDTQYF
TRBV5-5,-,TRBJ1-5,TRBD1,TGTGCCAGCAGCTTGACTACAGGGGATCAGCCCCAGCATTTT,CASSLTTGDQPQHF
TRBV3-1/TRBV3-2,-,TRBJ2-4,TRBD1,TGTGCCAGCAGCCAAGATGGGACAGCTCTAGCCAAAAACATTCAGTACTTC,CASSQDGTALAKNIQYF
TRBV6-1,-,TRBJ1-1,TRBD1,TGTGCCAGCAGTGAATGGACAGGGAACACTGAAGCTTTCTTT,CASSEWTGNTEAFF
TRBV9,-,TRBJ2-1,TRBD2,TGTGCCAGCAGCGAGGGACTAGGCTCCTACAATGAGCAGTTCTTC,CASSEGLGSYNEQFF
TRBV7-9,-,TRBJ1-3,-,TGTGCCAGCAGCTTTGGGCTAGCCTCTGGAAACACCATATATTTT,CASSFGLASGNTIYF
TRBV6-5,-,TRBJ1-5,-,TGTGCCAGTCACAGGGAGAGGGGCAATCAGCCCCAGCATTTT,CASHRERGNQPQHF
TRBV2,-,TRBJ1-2,-,TGTGCCAGCAGTCTGAGGGTTTTCTATGGCTACACCTTC,CASSLRVFYGYTF
TRBV19,-,TRBJ2-1,-,TGTGCCAGTAGTATGGAACTCCTGGGCACCTACAATGAGCAGTTCTTC,CASSMELLGTYNEQFF
TRBV28,-,TRBJ2-7,-,TGTGCCAGCAGTTTAACCTCGACAGGCCGTTACGAGCAGTACTTC,CASSLTSTGRYEQYF
TRBV4-1,-,TRBJ1-4,-,TGCGCCAGCAGCCAATCTATGGGAGGGAGCGGCGAAAAACTGTTTTTT,CASSQSMGGSGEKLFF
TRBV4-2,-,TRBJ1-5,-,TGTGCCAGCAGCCAAGAGGCAGGACAGACGTTCCAAGCCCAGCATTTT,CASSQEAGQTFQAQHF
TRBV3-1/TRBV3-2,-,TRBJ2-3,-,TGTGCCAGCAGCCAAGGGTATAGCCCAGATACGCAGTATTTT,CASSQGYSPDTQYF
TRBV5-8,few,TRBJ2-3,TRBD1,TGTGCCAGCAGCTCCGGGACAGTATTCTCTAGCACAGATACGCAGTATTTT,CASSSGTVFSSTDTQYF
TRBV15,-,TRBJ2-4,TRBD1,TGTGCCACCAGCAGAGAGTCCACAGGGGGCCCAGCCAAAAACATTCAGTACTTC,CATSRESTGGPAKNIQYF